A selection of T cell receptor beta chains follows, all from one sample in a study of blood T cell repertoires in COVID-19. The protocol was immunoSEQ multiplex PCR, while the TCRdb copy is restricted to in-frame clones and leaves out a portion. The sample carries tens of thousands of clones, 65% to 80% recorded once. Sequences were obtained from peripheral blood. The source is a woman at least 80 years old with active or convalescent COVID-19. The CDR3 runs from the conserved cysteine through the conserved F or W. D genes are given only for firm matches. Not all rows give a size; the values are once, few, many and, for expanded clones, a class.

d_gene: TRBD2; v_gene: TRBV7-2; j_gene: TRBJ2-5; abundance: NA; CDR3aa: CASSGRRSGGTVTQYF; CDR3nt: TGTGCCAGCAGCGGCCGTCGGAGCGGGGGTACTGTGACCCAGTACTTC
d_gene: NA; v_gene: TRBV4-3; j_gene: TRBJ1-2; abundance: once; CDR3aa: CASSQDGAGDFNYGYTF; CDR3nt: TGCGCCAGCAGCCAAGATGGGGCAGGAGACTTTAACTATGGCTACACCTTC
d_gene: NA; v_gene: TRBV6-2/TRBV6-3; j_gene: TRBJ2-2; abundance: NA; CDR3aa: CASSYIGGQRPPGELFF; CDR3nt: TGTGCCAGCAGTTACATCGGTGGACAGAGGCCGCCCGGGGAGCTGTTTTTT
d_gene: NA; v_gene: TRBV30; j_gene: TRBJ1-2; abundance: NA; CDR3aa: CAWRGPGYGYTF; CDR3nt: TGTGCCTGGAGGGGGCCTGGCTATGGCTACACCTTC
d_gene: TRBD2; v_gene: TRBV7-8; j_gene: TRBJ2-3; abundance: once; CDR3aa: CASSLFLRGGADTQYF; CDR3nt: TGTGCCAGCAGCCTTTTCTTGCGGGGGGGTGCAGATACGCAGTATTTT
d_gene: NA; v_gene: TRBV20-1; j_gene: TRBJ1-6; abundance: few; CDR3aa: CSASMKPGGFSYNSPLHF; CDR3nt: TGCAGTGCTAGTATGAAACCGGGGGGCTTCTCCTATAATTCACCCCTCCACTTT
d_gene: TRBD1; v_gene: TRBV7-2; j_gene: TRBJ2-2; abundance: NA; CDR3aa: CASTLTGTFTGELFF; CDR3nt: TGTGCCAGCACTCTGACAGGGACGTTCACCGGGGAGCTGTTTTTT
d_gene: NA; v_gene: TRBV15; j_gene: TRBJ2-3; abundance: NA; CDR3aa: CATSRERGTRGTDTQYF; CDR3nt: TGTGCCACCAGCAGAGAAAGGGGGACAAGGGGCACAGATACGCAGTATTTT
d_gene: NA; v_gene: TRBV5-4; j_gene: TRBJ2-5; abundance: NA; CDR3aa: CASSRGETQYF; CDR3nt: TGTGCCAGTAGTAGAGGGGAGACCCAGTACTTC
d_gene: NA; v_gene: TRBV30; j_gene: TRBJ1-1; abundance: few; CDR3aa: CAWSFWTEVNTEAFF; CDR3nt: TGTGCCTGGAGCTTCTGGACAGAAGTGAACACTGAAGCTTTCTTT
d_gene: NA; v_gene: TRBV30; j_gene: TRBJ1-2; abundance: NA; CDR3aa: CAWSETSTVNGYTF; CDR3nt: TGTGCCTGGAGTGAAACCTCGACAGTGAATGGCTACACCTTC
d_gene: TRBD1; v_gene: TRBV5-1; j_gene: TRBJ1-2; abundance: few; CDR3aa: CASSVTGDGYTF; CDR3nt: TGCGCCAGCAGCGTGACAGGGGATGGCTACACCTTC
d_gene: TRBD1; v_gene: TRBV5-1; j_gene: TRBJ1-2; abundance: NA; CDR3aa: CASRDGQGKGGYTF; CDR3nt: TGCGCCAGCAGAGACGGACAGGGAAAGGGCGGCTACACCTTC
d_gene: NA; v_gene: TRBV6-5; j_gene: TRBJ1-2; abundance: NA; CDR3aa: CASSYGREGGYTF; CDR3nt: TGTGCCAGCAGTTACGGCAGGGAGGGGGGCTACACCTTC
d_gene: TRBD2; v_gene: TRBV7-6; j_gene: TRBJ2-3; abundance: NA; CDR3aa: CASSPRTSPDTQYF; CDR3nt: TGTGCCAGCAGCCCTCGGACTAGCCCAGATACGCAGTATTTT
d_gene: NA; v_gene: TRBV6-2/TRBV6-3; j_gene: TRBJ1-1; abundance: NA; CDR3aa: CASSTENTEAFF; CDR3nt: TGTGCCAGCAGCACAGAGAACACTGAAGCTTTCTTT
d_gene: NA; v_gene: TRBV9; j_gene: TRBJ1-5; abundance: NA; CDR3aa: CASSRNRDTDQLQHF; CDR3nt: TGTGCCAGCAGCCGGAACCGGGACACAGATCAGCTCCAGCATTTT
d_gene: NA; v_gene: TRBV10-3; j_gene: TRBJ2-7; abundance: once; CDR3aa: CAISEAGSSYEQYF; CDR3nt: TGTGCCATCAGTGAGGCGGGAAGCTCCTACGAGCAGTACTTC
d_gene: NA; v_gene: TRBV9; j_gene: TRBJ1-4; abundance: NA; CDR3aa: CASSPPSAGWNEKLFF; CDR3nt: TGTGCCAGCAGCCCACCTTCGGCAGGGTGGAATGAAAAACTGTTTTTT
d_gene: TRBD2; v_gene: TRBV9; j_gene: TRBJ2-1; abundance: once; CDR3aa: CASSLGGGAETNEQFF; CDR3nt: TGTGCCAGCAGCCTAGGCGGGGGGGCCGAAACGAATGAGCAGTTCTTC
d_gene: NA; v_gene: TRBV7-2; j_gene: TRBJ2-3; abundance: NA; CDR3aa: CASSLGPSRTDTQYF; CDR3nt: TGTGCCAGCAGCTTAGGCCCGAGTCGAACAGATACGCAGTATTTT
d_gene: NA; v_gene: TRBV7-8; j_gene: TRBJ1-1; abundance: NA; CDR3aa: CASSLLEGPGTEAFF; CDR3nt: TGTGCCAGCAGCTTGCTGGAGGGGCCAGGGACTGAAGCTTTCTTT
d_gene: TRBD1; v_gene: TRBV6-6; j_gene: TRBJ2-7; abundance: NA; CDR3aa: CASSTRDRGGSYEQYF; CDR3nt: TGTGCCAGCAGTACTAGAGACAGGGGGGGATCCTACGAGCAGTACTTC
d_gene: NA; v_gene: TRBV21-1; j_gene: TRBJ1-4; abundance: many; CDR3aa: CASSRVSSGNEKLFF; CDR3nt: TGTGCCAGCAGCAGAGTGAGTAGCGGAAATGAAAAACTGTTTTTT
d_gene: NA; v_gene: TRBV12-2; j_gene: TRBJ2-2; abundance: NA; CDR3aa: CASRPGSRNTGELFF; CDR3nt: TGTGCAAGTCGCCCGGGGTCTAGGAACACCGGGGAGCTGTTTTTT
d_gene: NA; v_gene: TRBV6-2/TRBV6-3; j_gene: TRBJ2-6; abundance: once; CDR3aa: CASSYSGGGANVLTF; CDR3nt: TGTGCCAGCAGTTACTCGGGAGGTGGGGCCAACGTCCTGACTTTC
d_gene: TRBD1; v_gene: TRBV4-3; j_gene: TRBJ1-1; abundance: NA; CDR3aa: CASSLDRGRGEAFF; CDR3nt: TGCGCCAGCAGCCTGGACAGGGGGCGAGGAGAAGCTTTCTTT
d_gene: TRBD1; v_gene: TRBV7-8; j_gene: TRBJ1-5; abundance: few; CDR3aa: CASSLGTGGWEPQHF; CDR3nt: TGTGCCAGCAGCTTAGGGACAGGGGGCTGGGAGCCCCAGCATTTT
d_gene: NA; v_gene: TRBV6-6; j_gene: TRBJ2-1; abundance: NA; CDR3aa: CASTHGGNNEQFF; CDR3nt: TGTGCCAGCACTCATGGAGGGAACAATGAGCAGTTCTTC
d_gene: NA; v_gene: TRBV7-9; j_gene: TRBJ2-3; abundance: few; CDR3aa: CASSSSSASTDTQYF; CDR3nt: TGTGCCAGCAGCAGCTCGAGTGCTAGCACAGATACGCAGTATTTT
d_gene: NA; v_gene: TRBV5-1; j_gene: TRBJ2-5; abundance: NA; CDR3aa: CASSRGNQETQYF; CDR3nt: TGCGCCAGCAGCCGGGGGAACCAAGAGACCCAGTACTTC
d_gene: TRBD1; v_gene: TRBV24-1; j_gene: TRBJ2-2; abundance: few; CDR3aa: CATSDSGQGIGELFF; CDR3nt: TGTGCCACCAGTGATTCGGGACAGGGGATCGGGGAGCTGTTTTTT
d_gene: NA; v_gene: TRBV10-3; j_gene: TRBJ1-6; abundance: NA; CDR3aa: CAISGGGLGSPLHF; CDR3nt: TGTGCCATCAGTGGGGGCGGATTAGGTTCACCCCTCCACTTT
d_gene: TRBD1; v_gene: TRBV6-5; j_gene: TRBJ1-6; abundance: NA; CDR3aa: CASSPRQGNSPLHF; CDR3nt: TGTGCCAGCAGTCCAAGACAGGGGAATTCACCCCTCCACTTT
d_gene: NA; v_gene: TRBV7-9; j_gene: TRBJ1-1; abundance: NA; CDR3aa: CASSREGEAFF; CDR3nt: TGTGCCAGCAGCCGGGAGGGGGAGGCTTTCTTT
d_gene: NA; v_gene: TRBV3-1/TRBV3-2; j_gene: TRBJ1-1; abundance: NA; CDR3aa: CASRRRGSDIDEAFF; CDR3nt: TGTGCCAGCAGAAGGAGGGGTTCCGACATTGATGAAGCTTTCTTT
d_gene: TRBD1; v_gene: TRBV6-6; j_gene: TRBJ2-7; abundance: NA; CDR3aa: CASSSTGIYEQYF; CDR3nt: TGTGCCAGCAGTTCGACAGGGATATACGAGCAGTACTTC
d_gene: NA; v_gene: TRBV15; j_gene: TRBJ1-4; abundance: few; CDR3aa: CATSQGRVNEKLFF; CDR3nt: TGTGCCACCAGCCAGGGCAGGGTAAATGAAAAACTGTTTTTT
d_gene: NA; v_gene: TRBV3-1/TRBV3-2; j_gene: TRBJ2-7; abundance: NA; CDR3aa: CASSQKGSEQYF; CDR3nt: TGTGCCAGCAGCCAGAAGGGGTCCGAGCAGTACTTC
d_gene: NA; v_gene: TRBV7-2; j_gene: TRBJ1-1; abundance: NA; CDR3aa: CASSLGGLLTEAFF; CDR3nt: TGTGCCAGCAGCTTAGGAGGGCTCCTCACTGAAGCTTTCTTT
d_gene: NA; v_gene: TRBV3-1/TRBV3-2; j_gene: TRBJ1-3; abundance: NA; CDR3aa: CASSQDSETTSGNTIYF; CDR3nt: TGTGCCAGCAGCCAAGATTCAGAGACAACCTCTGGAAACACCATATATTTT
d_gene: NA; v_gene: TRBV30; j_gene: TRBJ1-6; abundance: NA; CDR3aa: CAWSRTVNSPLHF; CDR3nt: TGTGCCTGGAGTAGGACAGTGAATTCACCCCTCCACTTT
d_gene: TRBD1; v_gene: TRBV5-1; j_gene: TRBJ1-5; abundance: NA; CDR3aa: CASSLSTGGNQPQHF; CDR3nt: TGCGCCAGCAGCCTCTCGACAGGGGGAAATCAGCCCCAGCATTTT
d_gene: NA; v_gene: TRBV19; j_gene: TRBJ1-3; abundance: NA; CDR3aa: CASNRRRDTSGNTIYF; CDR3nt: TGTGCCAGTAACCGGCGCCGGGACACTTCTGGAAACACCATATATTTT
d_gene: NA; v_gene: TRBV30; j_gene: TRBJ1-5; abundance: few; CDR3aa: CAWSVRSWRERNQPQHF; CDR3nt: TGTGCCTGGAGTGTACGGTCATGGAGGGAACGCAATCAGCCCCAGCATTTT
d_gene: TRBD2; v_gene: TRBV2; j_gene: TRBJ2-7; abundance: few; CDR3aa: CASVLSGGAYEQYF; CDR3nt: TGTGCCAGCGTCCTTAGCGGGGGTGCCTACGAGCAGTACTTC
d_gene: NA; v_gene: TRBV3-1/TRBV3-2; j_gene: TRBJ1-1; abundance: NA; CDR3aa: CASSQDFTGDTEAFF; CDR3nt: TGTGCCAGCAGCCAAGACTTCACTGGAGACACTGAAGCTTTCTTT
d_gene: TRBD1; v_gene: TRBV7-2; j_gene: TRBJ1-6; abundance: NA; CDR3aa: CASSLGTGGSPLHF; CDR3nt: TGTGCCAGCAGCTTAGGGACAGGGGGCTCACCCCTCCACTTT
d_gene: NA; v_gene: TRBV11-2; j_gene: TRBJ2-7; abundance: NA; CDR3aa: CASGQLYEQYF; CDR3nt: TGTGCCTCGGGACAACTCTACGAGCAGTACTTC
d_gene: NA; v_gene: TRBV3-1/TRBV3-2; j_gene: TRBJ1-6; abundance: few; CDR3aa: CASSQDGGGLSPLHF; CDR3nt: TGTGCCAGCAGCCAAGATGGGGGGGGGCTGTCACCCCTCCACTTT